This T cell receptor beta chain was recovered during a study of shared clonotypes between healthy human individuals (TCRdb year 2020). For the wider study: The cohort included three men and a couple of women between 18 and 49 years of age. To estimate repertoire size and how much clonotype sharing occurs between individuals, the study deeply sequenced the blood TCR repertoires of five healthy adults. Different laboratories and diverse techniques were used to prepare libraries and sequence TCR repertoires, to increase sequencing depth and limit assay-specific biases. Leukapheresis yielded between about 0.9 and 9.5 billion PBMCs per donor. For each donor, CD4 naive and CD4 memory were each given three plates, CD8 naive was given two plates, and CD8 memory was given one plate.

Using the deep immunoSEQ assay, multiplex PCR amplified TCR CDR3 regions from genomic DNA. Genomic DNA extracted from each cell subset was distributed evenly over all wells of several immunoSEQ 96-well plates, and each plate served as one replicate. For sorted subsets, about 210 ng of genomic DNA, equivalent to 25,000 to 30,000 T cell genomes, went into each replicate PCR. Purified libraries were quantified with a Qubit 3.0 fluorometer, sized on a Bioanalyzer 2100, and re-quantified with the KAPA Library Quantification kit. Each immunoSEQ 96-well plate was sequenced on its own single-read 150-cycle Illumina NextSeq 550 flow cell. Concerning the study's data processing: Because the immunoSEQ output included only junctional sequences and no quality scores, the filtering could not be the same as the filtering used for full-length reads. To assign V/J genes and CDR3, sequences were annotated against IMGT germline references using PyIR, a Python wrapper for IgBLAST v1.9. Any read was removed if the V/J assignment was weak (E-value above 1e-6), the CDR3 was missing, or the read contained stop codons, out-of-frame junctions, or ambiguous translated residues. A V3J clonotype was defined by an identical inferred V gene, J gene, and CDR3 amino acid sequence. The percentage overlap between two repertoires was calculated by dividing the number of shared unique clonotypes by the size of the smaller repertoire. Richness of each repertoire was evaluated using RTK rarefaction, the Chao1 estimator, and Recon v2.1 estimates of unobserved clonotypes. OLGA was used to compute generation probabilities for all TCRbeta clonotypes that the gDNA method yielded from a few donors. TCRdb obtained this table from immuneACCESS and retained in-frame rearrangements with V and J assigned. These tables miss some clones; where compared with another copy, unresolved V genes account for less than half of the shortfall, and the remainder is unexplained. V and J calls and clone size are copied from that table; D and trimming were computed from the DNA. Here the sample has about 2 million clones; around 96% occur a single time. 0.85% to 1.2% of the sample rests with the top ten.

Summary of the overall study and its limitations: Because the study included a small number of donors, the genetic and exposure-history diversity represented was limited. Pairwise subsampling indicated that sequencing depth was expected to affect the degree of clonotype sharing among donors. Across four donors, about 5% of naive CD4, 3% to 4% of naive CD8, roughly 2.2% of memory CD4, and around 0.4% of memory CD8 clonotypes were shared. Estimated clonotype richness was generally larger for naive than for memory subsets. Compared with non-shared clonotypes, the clonotypes found in all four sorted-subset donors had higher generation probabilities. Sampling was restricted to blood, and TCR repertoires in tissues likely differ from the TCR repertoires found in blood. Rarefaction of sorted-subset datasets indicated incomplete sequencing despite the large sequencing depth.

About this clone: Its antigen is not yet known. No base quality information exists; no much larger clone differs at one position.

For the CD8 naive samples, CD45RO-negative cells were positively selected for CCR7, yielding a CD45RA+CCR7+ population from which TemRA cells were excluded. The donors were healthy, HIV-negative adults with no recently reported acute infections or vaccinations. All donors were Caucasian adults living in Nashville, Tennessee, USA. Blood was collected by leukapheresis, and PBMCs were isolated by Ficoll-Histopaque density gradient centrifugation and then cryopreserved in liquid nitrogen vapor phase. Analytical flow cytometry was used to check the purity and quantity of every magnetically sorted T cell population. Genomic DNA was isolated from every sorted fraction and measured by UV absorbance on a Nanodrop 2000c. The junction carries 10 bases between V and J, which are trimmed by 8 bases and 2 bases respectively. The CDR1 and CDR2 encoded by the germline V gene (reference sequence) are LNHDA and SQIVND. The CDR3 runs 14 amino acids, cysteine and phenylalanine included. Just CDR3 DNA is preserved here, 42 bases in frame from base 1.

The receptor's source is a young man in good health. The sequenced material came from naive CD8+ T cells sorted from blood. The sample's cell subset or site label, in plain terms: CD45RA+CCR7+. The rearrangement combines TRBV19 with TRBJ2-6, and possibly TRBD1, on 5 matching bases. This receptor has the CDR3 CASSSGTGANVLTF. The DNA reads as follows: TGTGCCAGTTCGTCAGGGACTGGGGCCAACGTCCTGACTTTC.